This T cell receptor beta chain is from a study of cytomegalovirus exposure and HLA in healthy donors. Per the germline V gene, CDR1 is SGHRS and CDR2 is YFSETQ. J lost 5 bases, V lost 4 bases, and 4 bases had no gene match. The CDR3 is 13 amino acids. The PCR had 60 Vbeta and 13 Jbeta primers. Method: immunoSEQ multiplex PCR; TCRdb's copy keeps in-frame clones and lacks some. The table shows under 150,000 clones, with approximately 80% occurring only once. This chain connects TRBV5-1 to TRBJ2-7; TRBD1 aligns across 9 bases. Sequenced sample: PBMCs. The receptor comes from a woman in her thirties in good health and CMV-seronegative. The CDR3 coding sequence is TGCGCCAGCAGCCAGGGACAGGGTGACGAGCAGTACTTC. Protein product: CASSQGQGDEQYF.